A selection of T cell receptor beta chains follows, all from one sample in a study of cytomegalovirus exposure and HLA in healthy donors. The protocol was immunoSEQ multiplex PCR, while the TCRdb copy is restricted to in-frame clones and leaves out a portion. The table has about 140,000 clones, over 75% seen once. What was sequenced was PBMCs. The receptors derive from a woman aged 25 to 39 in good health and CMV-seronegative. The CDR3 runs from the conserved cysteine through the conserved F or W. D genes are given only for firm matches. Not all rows give a size; the values are once, few, many and, for expanded clones, a class.

>TRBV28|TRBJ1-6|17|NA|NA
TGTGCCAGCAGTTTATTACAGCTGAGCTCCTATAATTCACCCCTCCACTTT
CASSLLQLSSYNSPLHF
>TRBV27|TRBJ1-1|14|NA|TRBD1
TGTGCCAGCAGTCTACGGGACAGGAACACTGAAGCTTTCTTT
CASSLRDRNTEAFF
>TRBV9|TRBJ2-7|16|NA|TRBD1
TGTGCCAGCAGCGTTCAGGGGGCTAATGGAACTTACGAGCAGTACTTC
CASSVQGANGTYEQYF
>TRBV7-9|TRBJ1-4|12|NA|NA
TGTGCCAGCACCCCGGGGGGGGAAAAACTGTTTTTT
CASTPGGEKLFF
>TRBV5-1|TRBJ1-2|16|NA|TRBD1
TGCGCCAGCAGCCCATCTACGGGGACAGGGGCTGCTGGCTACACCTTC
CASSPSTGTGAAGYTF
>TRBV5-6|TRBJ2-7|16|NA|TRBD1
TGTGCCAGCAGCTTGTTCAAGGACAGGGGAGCGGACGAGCAGTACTTC
CASSLFKDRGADEQYF
>TRBV5-6|TRBJ2-2|17|NA|NA
TGTGCCAGCAGCTTATCACCAGGGAAGTCGAACACCGGGGAGCTGTTTTTT
CASSLSPGKSNTGELFF
>TRBV5-5|TRBJ1-1|15|NA|TRBD1
TGTGCCAGCAGCCAGACAGGGATAACGAACACTGAAGCTTTCTTT
CASSQTGITNTEAFF
>TRBV7-8|TRBJ2-7|15|NA|NA
TGTGCCAGCAGCATAATTGGATTGACAGAAGGAAAGCAGTACTTC
CASSIIGLTEGKQYF
>TRBV5-6|TRBJ2-2|15|few|TRBD1
TGTGCCAGCAGCTTGGTCCAGGGGGACACCGGGGAGCTGTTTTTT
CASSLVQGDTGELFF
>TRBV5-1|TRBJ2-7|15|NA|NA
TGCGCCAGCAGCTATGGTAGGGACAAAGCCTACGAGCAGTACTTC
CASSYGRDKAYEQYF
>TRBV30|TRBJ2-7|13|NA|TRBD2
TGTGCCTGGAGTGTCAGGGAGGGCTACGAGCAGTACTTC
CAWSVREGYEQYF
>TRBV4-1|TRBJ1-2|15|NA|NA
TGCGCCAGCAGCCCGGACAGCCACCTTAACTATGGCTACACCTTC
CASSPDSHLNYGYTF
>TRBV4-2|TRBJ1-4|15|few|NA
TGTGCCAGCAGCCAAGACGGAGGAGATAATGAAAAACTGTTTTTT
CASSQDGGDNEKLFF
>TRBV30|TRBJ1-6|15|NA|NA
TGTGCCTGGGTTAAGGGGGTTGCCTATAATTCACCCCTCCACTTT
CAWVKGVAYNSPLHF
>TRBV30|TRBJ2-3|15|NA|TRBD2
TGTGCCTGGAGTGTAGGTAGCGGGGGTCTAGATACGCAGTATTTT
CAWSVGSGGLDTQYF
>TRBV30|TRBJ2-7|16|NA|TRBD1
TGTGCCTGGAGTGTAGGTAGGGACAGGGGGAAGGACGAGCAGTACTTC
CAWSVGRDRGKDEQYF
>TRBV6-5|TRBJ1-6|14|NA|NA
TGTGCCAGCAGTTTCACAGGTCCGGCTTCACCCCTCCACTTT
CASSFTGPASPLHF
>TRBV2|TRBJ2-5|15|once|NA
TGTGCCAGCAGTGAACTTAGGGGCTCCCAAGAGACCCAGTACTTC
CASSELRGSQETQYF
>TRBV4-3|TRBJ2-3|13|NA|NA
TGCGCCAGCAGCCAAGGTCTGAGAGATACGCAGTATTTT
CASSQGLRDTQYF
>TRBV4-1|TRBJ1-2|13|NA|NA
TGCGCCAGCAGCCAGGCAGGGGCGGATGGCTACACCTTC
CASSQAGADGYTF
>TRBV4-3|TRBJ2-7|15|NA|NA
TGCGCCAGCAGCCAAGAACCAGGGGCCCACTACGAGCAGTACTTC
CASSQEPGAHYEQYF
>TRBV29-1|TRBJ2-5|14|NA|TRBD2
TGCAGCGTTGCGGGGGGGAGGGGTAAGGAGACCCAGTACTTC
CSVAGGRGKETQYF
>TRBV4-3|TRBJ2-3|16|few|NA
TGCGCCAGCAGCCAAGATTGGGTGGGAGGCACAGATACGCAGTATTTT
CASSQDWVGGTDTQYF